This T cell receptor (beta chain) stems from a study of cytomegalovirus exposure and HLA in healthy donors. Germline-derived CDR1 and CDR2 are GTSNPN and SVGIG (reference sequence). The CDR3 length is 15 residues. Trimming removed 2 bases at V and 2 bases at J, with 13 bases between. The table lists this clone with a count of one. PCR employed 60 Vbeta and 13 Jbeta primers. This table comes from immunoSEQ multiplex PCR, and its TCRdb copy is limited to in-frame clones, with some not included. Among some 89,000 clones, about 85% were seen once, and the ten largest hold 6.5% to 8.5%. This TCR came from a man aged 40-50 years in good health and CMV-seropositive. Sequenced input: PBMCs. The chain combines TRBV30 with TRBJ2-1; D perhaps matches TRBD2 (6 bases). CDR3 nucleotides: TGTGCCTGGAGTCACCCCGGGGGTCCCTACAATGAGCAGTTCTTC. Translated, it gives CAWSHPGGPYNEQFF.